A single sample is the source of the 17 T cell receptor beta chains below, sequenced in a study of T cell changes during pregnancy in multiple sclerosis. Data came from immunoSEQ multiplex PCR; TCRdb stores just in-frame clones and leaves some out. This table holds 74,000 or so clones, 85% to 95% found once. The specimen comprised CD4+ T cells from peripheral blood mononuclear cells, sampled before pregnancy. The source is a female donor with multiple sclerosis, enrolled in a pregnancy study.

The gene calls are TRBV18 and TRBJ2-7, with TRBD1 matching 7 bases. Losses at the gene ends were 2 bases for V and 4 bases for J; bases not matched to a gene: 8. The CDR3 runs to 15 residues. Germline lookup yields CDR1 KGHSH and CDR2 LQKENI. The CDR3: CASSPAGTVGYEQYF. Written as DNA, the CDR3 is TGTGCCAGCTCACCAGCCGGGACAGTGGGGTACGAGCAGTACTTC.

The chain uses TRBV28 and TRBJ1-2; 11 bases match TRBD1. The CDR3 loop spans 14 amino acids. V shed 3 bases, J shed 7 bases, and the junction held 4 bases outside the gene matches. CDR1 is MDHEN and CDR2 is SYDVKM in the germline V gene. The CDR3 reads CASSFGQGARGYTF. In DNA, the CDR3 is TGTGCCAGCAGTTTCGGACAGGGGGCGCGTGGCTACACCTTC.

CDR3 bases: TGTGCCAGCAGCTTAGCGGACAGTGTCTCCTACGAGCAGTACTTC. Protein sequence: CASSLADSVSYEQYF. The chain employs TRBV7-2 and TRBJ2-7; maybe TRBD1 (6 bases). The CDR3 has 15 residues. Trimming took off 0 bases at V and 0 bases at J, with 9 bases between the two ends. Germline CDR1 is SGHTA and CDR2 is FQGNSA.

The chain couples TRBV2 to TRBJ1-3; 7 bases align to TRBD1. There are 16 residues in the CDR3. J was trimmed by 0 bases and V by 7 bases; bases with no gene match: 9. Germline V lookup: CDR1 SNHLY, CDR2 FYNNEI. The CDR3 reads CASTIDGTDSGNTIYF. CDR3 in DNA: TGTGCCAGCACAATTGACGGGACAGACTCTGGAAACACCATATATTTT.

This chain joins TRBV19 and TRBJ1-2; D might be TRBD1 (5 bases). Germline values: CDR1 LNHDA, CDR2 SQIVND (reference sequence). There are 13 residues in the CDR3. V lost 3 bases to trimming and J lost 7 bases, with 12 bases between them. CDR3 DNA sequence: TGTGCCAGTAGTATGGAGGGGAGAAGTGGCTACACCTTC. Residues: CASSMEGRSGYTF.

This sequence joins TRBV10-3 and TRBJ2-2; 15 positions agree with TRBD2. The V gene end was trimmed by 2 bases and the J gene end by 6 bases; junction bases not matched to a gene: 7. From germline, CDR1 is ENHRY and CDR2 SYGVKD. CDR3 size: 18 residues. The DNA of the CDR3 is TGTGCCATCAGTGAGCGGGGACTAGCGGGGGGATCACCCGGGGAGCTGTTTTTT. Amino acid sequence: CAISERGLAGGSPGELFF.

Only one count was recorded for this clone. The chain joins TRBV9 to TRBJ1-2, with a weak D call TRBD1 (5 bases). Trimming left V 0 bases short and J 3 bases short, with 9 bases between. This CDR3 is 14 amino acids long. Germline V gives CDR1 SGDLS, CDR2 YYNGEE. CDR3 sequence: CASSVVEGYYGYTF. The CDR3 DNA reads TGTGCCAGCAGCGTAGTGGAGGGGTACTATGGCTACACCTTC.

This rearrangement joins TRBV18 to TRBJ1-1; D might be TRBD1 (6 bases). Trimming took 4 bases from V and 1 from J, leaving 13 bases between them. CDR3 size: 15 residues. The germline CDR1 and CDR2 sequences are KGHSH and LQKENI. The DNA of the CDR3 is TGTGCCAGCTCACGAGATCAACAGGGGAACACTGAAGCTTTCTTT. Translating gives CASSRDQQGNTEAFF.

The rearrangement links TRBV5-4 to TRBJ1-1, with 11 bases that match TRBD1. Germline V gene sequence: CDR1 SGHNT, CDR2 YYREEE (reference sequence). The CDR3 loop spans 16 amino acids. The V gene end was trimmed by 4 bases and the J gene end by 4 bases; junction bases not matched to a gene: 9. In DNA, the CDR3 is TGTGCCAGCAGCGGGGGGACAGGGGGAAGGGTCACTGAAGCTTTCTTT. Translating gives CASSGGTGGRVTEAFF.

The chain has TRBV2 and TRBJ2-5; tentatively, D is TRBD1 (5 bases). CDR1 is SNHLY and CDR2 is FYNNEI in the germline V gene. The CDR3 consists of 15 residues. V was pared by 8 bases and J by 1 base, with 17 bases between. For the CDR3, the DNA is TGTGCCAGCTGCCTTGGGGCTGTGGGCCAAGAGACCCAGTACTTC. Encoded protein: CASCLGAVGQETQYF.

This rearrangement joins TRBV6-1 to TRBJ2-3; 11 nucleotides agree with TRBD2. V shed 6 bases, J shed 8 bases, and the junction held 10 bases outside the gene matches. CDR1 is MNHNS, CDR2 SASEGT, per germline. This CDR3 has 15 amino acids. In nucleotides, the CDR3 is TGTGCCAGCAGCCCGACTAGCGGGGTGGGGGGTACGCAGTATTTT. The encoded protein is CASSPTSGVGGTQYF.

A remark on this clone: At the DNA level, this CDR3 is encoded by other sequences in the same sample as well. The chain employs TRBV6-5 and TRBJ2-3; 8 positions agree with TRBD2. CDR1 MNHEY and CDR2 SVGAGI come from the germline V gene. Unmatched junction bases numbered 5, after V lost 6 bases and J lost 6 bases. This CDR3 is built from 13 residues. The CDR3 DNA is TGTGCCAGCAGCCCCGGGGGGGGCGATACGCAGTATTTT. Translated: CASSPGGGDTQYF.

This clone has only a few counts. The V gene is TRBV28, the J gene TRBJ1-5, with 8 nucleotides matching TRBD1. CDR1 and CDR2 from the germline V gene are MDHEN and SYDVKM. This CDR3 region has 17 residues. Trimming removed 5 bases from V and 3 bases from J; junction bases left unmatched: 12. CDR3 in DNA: TGTGCCAGCAGTCATCGTTCGACAGGGGTAAACAATCAGCCCCAGCATTTT. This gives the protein CASSHRSTGVNNQPQHF.

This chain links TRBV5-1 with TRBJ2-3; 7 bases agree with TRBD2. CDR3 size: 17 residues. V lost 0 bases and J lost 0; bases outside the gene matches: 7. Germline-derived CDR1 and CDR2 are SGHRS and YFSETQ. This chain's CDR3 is CASSLEVAGPSTDTQYF. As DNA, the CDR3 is TGCGCCAGCAGCTTGGAGGTAGCGGGCCCTAGCACAGATACGCAGTATTTT.

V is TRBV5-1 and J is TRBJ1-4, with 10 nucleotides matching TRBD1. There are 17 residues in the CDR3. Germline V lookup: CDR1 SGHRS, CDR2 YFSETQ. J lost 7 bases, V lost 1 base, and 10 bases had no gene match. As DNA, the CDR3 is TGCGCCAGCAGCTTGTTTGGAACCGGGACAGGGGTTGAAAAACTGTTTTTT. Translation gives CASSLFGTGTGVEKLFF.

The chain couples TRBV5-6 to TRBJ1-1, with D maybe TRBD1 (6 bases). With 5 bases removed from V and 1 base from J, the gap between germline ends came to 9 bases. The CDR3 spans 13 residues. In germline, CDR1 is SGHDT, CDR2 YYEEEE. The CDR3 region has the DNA TGTGCCAGCAGACGGACAGAGAACACTGAAGCTTTCTTT. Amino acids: CASRRTENTEAFF.

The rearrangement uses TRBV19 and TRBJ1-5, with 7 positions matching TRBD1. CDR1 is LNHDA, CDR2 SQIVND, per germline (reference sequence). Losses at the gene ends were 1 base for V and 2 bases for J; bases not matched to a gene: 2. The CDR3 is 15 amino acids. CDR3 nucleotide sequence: TGTGCCAGTAGTATAGGACAGGGACGCAATCAGCCCCAGCATTTT. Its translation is CASSIGQGRNQPQHF.